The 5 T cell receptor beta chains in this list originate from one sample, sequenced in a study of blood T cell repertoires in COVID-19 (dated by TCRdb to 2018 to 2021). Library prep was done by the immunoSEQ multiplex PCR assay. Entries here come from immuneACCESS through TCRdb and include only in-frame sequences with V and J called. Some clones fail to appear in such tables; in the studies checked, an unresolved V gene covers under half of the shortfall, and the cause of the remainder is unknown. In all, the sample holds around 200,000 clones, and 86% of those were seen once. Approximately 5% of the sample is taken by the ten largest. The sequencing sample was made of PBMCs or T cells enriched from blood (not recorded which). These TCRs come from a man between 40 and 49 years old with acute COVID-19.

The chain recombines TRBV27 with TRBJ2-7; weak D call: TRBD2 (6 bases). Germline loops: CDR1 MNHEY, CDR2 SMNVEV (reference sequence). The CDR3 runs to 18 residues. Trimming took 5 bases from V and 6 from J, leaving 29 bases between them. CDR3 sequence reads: CASSPNLGARRAYAEQYF. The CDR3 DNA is TGTGCCAGCAGTCCGAATCTCGGGGCAAGGAGGGCCTATGCCGAGCAGTACTTC.

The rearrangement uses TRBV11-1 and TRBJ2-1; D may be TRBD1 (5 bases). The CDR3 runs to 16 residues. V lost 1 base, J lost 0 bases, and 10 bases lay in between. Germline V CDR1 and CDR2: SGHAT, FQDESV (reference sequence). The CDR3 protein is CASSLEGFLSYNEQFF. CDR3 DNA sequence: TGTGCCAGCAGCTTAGAGGGGTTCCTCTCCTACAATGAGCAGTTCTTC.

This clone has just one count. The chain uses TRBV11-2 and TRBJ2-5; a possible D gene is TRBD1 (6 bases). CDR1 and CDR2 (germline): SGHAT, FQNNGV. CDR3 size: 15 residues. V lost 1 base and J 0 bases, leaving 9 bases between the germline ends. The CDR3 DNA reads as TGTGCCAGCAGCTTAGTAGGGGGAGACCAAGAGACCCAGTACTTC. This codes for CASSLVGGDQETQYF.

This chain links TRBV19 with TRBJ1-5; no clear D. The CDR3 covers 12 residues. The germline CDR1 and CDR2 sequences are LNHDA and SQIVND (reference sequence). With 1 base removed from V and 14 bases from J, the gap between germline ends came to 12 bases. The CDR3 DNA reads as TGTGCCAGTAGTATAGGGGAGCCCCCCAAGCATTTT. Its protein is CASSIGEPPKHF.

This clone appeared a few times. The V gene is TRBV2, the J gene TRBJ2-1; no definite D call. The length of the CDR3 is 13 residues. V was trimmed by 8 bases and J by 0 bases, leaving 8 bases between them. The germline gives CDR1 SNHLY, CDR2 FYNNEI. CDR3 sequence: CASGWSSYNEQFF. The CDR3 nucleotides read TGTGCCAGCGGATGGAGCTCCTACAATGAGCAGTTCTTC.